A single sample gave rise to the 7 T cell receptor beta chains below, sequenced in a study of cytomegalovirus exposure and HLA in healthy donors. With 60 Vbeta and 13 Jbeta primers, the PCR was carried out. The table came from immunoSEQ multiplex PCR; TCRdb's copy has only in-frame clones and leaves some out. The sample includes about 160,000 clones. Sequencing was performed on PBMCs. These receptors were taken from a woman between 55 and 75 years old in good health and CMV-seronegative.

The genes are TRBV9 and TRBJ2-5, with a tentative D call TRBD2 (6 bases). CDR1 is SGDLS and CDR2 is YYNGEE in the germline V gene. CDR3 length: 14 amino acids. Trimming pared 4 bases from V and 0 bases from J, leaving 10 bases between. The CDR3 reads CASSSGGYQETQYF. In DNA form, the CDR3 reads TGTGCCAGCAGCTCTGGGGGGTACCAAGAGACCCAGTACTTC.

The rearrangement uses TRBV9 and TRBJ2-7, with 7 positions matching TRBD2. There are 14 residues in the CDR3. Germline CDR1 SGDLS, CDR2 YYNGEE. V trimming: 4 bases; J trimming: 0 bases; junction bases outside the gene matches: 4. The CDR3: CASSSGTTSYEQYF. The CDR3 bases are TGTGCCAGCAGCTCCGGGACTACCTCCTACGAGCAGTACTTC.

The J gene is TRBJ1-5, the V gene TRBV7-2, with D maybe TRBD1 (5 bases). This CDR3 has 15 residues. CDR1 is SGHTA and CDR2 is FQGNSA in the germline V gene. Trimming pared 2 bases from V and 7 bases from J, leaving 15 bases between. The CDR3 sequence is CASSLFYGSGQPQHF. For the CDR3, the DNA is TGTGCCAGCAGCTTATTCTACGGTTCAGGGCAGCCCCAGCATTTT.

The CDR3 here is CASSRGGSTYEQYF. CDR3 DNA: TGTGCCAGCAGCCGGGGGGGCAGCACCTACGAGCAGTACTTC. The chain has TRBV7-6 and TRBJ2-7; TRBD2 matches 8 bases. Unmatched junction bases numbered 5, after V lost 5 bases and J lost 2 bases. CDR1 is SGHVS and CDR2 is FNYEAQ in the germline V gene. This CDR3 has 14 residues.

This chain joins TRBV30 and TRBJ1-2; D perhaps matches TRBD1 (5 bases). Trimming cost V 8 bases and J 1 base, with 14 bases left between them. Germline V gene lookup returns CDR1 GTSNPN and CDR2 SVGIG (reference sequence). The CDR3 runs 13 residues. The CDR3 loop reads CALARQSNYGYTF. The CDR3 nucleotides read TGTGCCCTCGCCCGACAGAGTAACTATGGCTACACCTTC.

V usage is TRBV9 and J usage is TRBJ2-2; a possible D gene is TRBD2 (6 bases). Germline V gene data show CDR1 as SGDLS and CDR2 as YYNGEE. The CDR3 spans 15 residues. Deletions cut 3 bases from V and 1 base from J, with 10 bases between. CDR3 sequence (DNA): TGTGCCAGCAGCGCGGGAGTTTTGAACACCGGGGAGCTGTTTTTT. It codes for CASSAGVLNTGELFF.

This chain links TRBV19 with TRBJ1-5; the match to TRBD1 covers 11 bases. Germline lookup yields CDR1 LNHDA and CDR2 SQIVND (reference sequence). V dropped 3 bases and J dropped 1; count of bases not matched to a gene: 17. This CDR3 is 21 amino acids long. CDR3: CASSMYPLQDRGPFSNQPQHF. CDR3 bases: TGTGCCAGTAGTATGTACCCCCTCCAGGACAGGGGGCCGTTCAGCAATCAGCCCCAGCATTTT.